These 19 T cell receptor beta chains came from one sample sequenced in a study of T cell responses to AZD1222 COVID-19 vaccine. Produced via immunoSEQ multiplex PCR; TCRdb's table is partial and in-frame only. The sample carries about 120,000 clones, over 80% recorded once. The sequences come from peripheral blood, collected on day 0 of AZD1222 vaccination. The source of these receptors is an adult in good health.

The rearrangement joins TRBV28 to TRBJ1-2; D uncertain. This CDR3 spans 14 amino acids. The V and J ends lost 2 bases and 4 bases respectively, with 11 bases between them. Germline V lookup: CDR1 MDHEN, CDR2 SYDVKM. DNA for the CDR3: TGTGCCAGCAGTTTACCCACCGTAGTCTATGGCTACACCTTC. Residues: CASSLPTVVYGYTF.

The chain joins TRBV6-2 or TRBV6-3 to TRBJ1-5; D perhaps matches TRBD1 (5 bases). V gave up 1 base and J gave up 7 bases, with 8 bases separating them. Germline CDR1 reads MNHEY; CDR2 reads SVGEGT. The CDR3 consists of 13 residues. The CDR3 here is CASSYWGYQPQHF. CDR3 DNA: TGTGCCAGCAGTTACTGGGGCTACCAGCCCCAGCATTTT.

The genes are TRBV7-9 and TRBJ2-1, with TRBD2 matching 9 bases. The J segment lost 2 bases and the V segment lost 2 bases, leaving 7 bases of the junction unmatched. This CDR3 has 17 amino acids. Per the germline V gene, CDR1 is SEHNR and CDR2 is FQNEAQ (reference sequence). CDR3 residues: CASSLKRGDPTYNEQFF. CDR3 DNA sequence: TGTGCCAGCAGCTTAAAGCGGGGGGACCCTACCTACAATGAGCAGTTCTTC.

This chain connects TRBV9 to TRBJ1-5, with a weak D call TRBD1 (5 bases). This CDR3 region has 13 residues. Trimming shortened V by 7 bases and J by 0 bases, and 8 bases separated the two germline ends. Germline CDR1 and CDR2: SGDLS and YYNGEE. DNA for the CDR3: TGTGCCAGCGCACAGGATAGCAATCAGCCCCAGCATTTT. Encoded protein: CASAQDSNQPQHF.

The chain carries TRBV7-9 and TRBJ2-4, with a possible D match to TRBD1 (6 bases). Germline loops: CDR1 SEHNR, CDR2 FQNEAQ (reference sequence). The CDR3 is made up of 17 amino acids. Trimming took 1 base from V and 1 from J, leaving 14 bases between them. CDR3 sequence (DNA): TGTGCCAGCAGCTTAGGTGGGGCAGGGGAGGCCAAAAACATTCAGTACTTC. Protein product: CASSLGGAGEAKNIQYF.

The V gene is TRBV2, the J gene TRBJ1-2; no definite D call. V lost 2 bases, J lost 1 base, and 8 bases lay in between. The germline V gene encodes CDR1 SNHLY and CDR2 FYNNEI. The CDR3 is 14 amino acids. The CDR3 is CASSERGFNYGYTF. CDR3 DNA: TGTGCCAGCAGTGAACGGGGATTTAACTATGGCTACACCTTC.

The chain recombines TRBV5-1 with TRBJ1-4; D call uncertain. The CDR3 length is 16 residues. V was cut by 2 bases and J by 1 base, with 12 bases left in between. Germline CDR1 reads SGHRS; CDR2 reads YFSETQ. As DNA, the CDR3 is TGCGCCAGCAGCTTAGAAGGGCTGAGAACTAATGAAAAACTGTTTTTT. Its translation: CASSLEGLRTNEKLFF. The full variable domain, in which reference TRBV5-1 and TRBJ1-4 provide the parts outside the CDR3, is KAGVTQTPRYLIKTRGQQVTLSCSPISGHRSVSWYQQTPGQGLQFLFEYFSETQRNKGNFPGRFSGRQFSNSRSEMNVSTLELGDSALYLCASSLEGLRTNEKLFFGSGTQLSVL.

CDR3 DNA sequence: TGTGCCAGCGATCGAACAGGAGCCGCTTTCTTT. Its translation is CASDRTGAAFF. The J gene is TRBJ1-1, the V gene TRBV6-6, with D possibly TRBD1 on 5 matching bases. V was trimmed by 8 bases and J by 11 bases, leaving 15 bases between them. This CDR3 has 11 residues. Germline CDR1 and CDR2: MNHNY and SVGAGI (reference sequence).

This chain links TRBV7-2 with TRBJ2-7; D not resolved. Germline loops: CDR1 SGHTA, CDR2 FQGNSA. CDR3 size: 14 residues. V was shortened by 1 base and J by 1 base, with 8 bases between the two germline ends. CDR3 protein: CASSLGSESYEQYF. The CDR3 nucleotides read TGTGCCAGCAGCTTAGGAAGTGAGTCCTACGAGCAGTACTTC.

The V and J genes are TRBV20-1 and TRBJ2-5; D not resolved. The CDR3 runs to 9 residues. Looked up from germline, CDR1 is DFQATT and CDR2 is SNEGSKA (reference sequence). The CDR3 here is CRPQETQYF. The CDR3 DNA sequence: TGCAGACCCCAAGAGACCCAGTACTTC.

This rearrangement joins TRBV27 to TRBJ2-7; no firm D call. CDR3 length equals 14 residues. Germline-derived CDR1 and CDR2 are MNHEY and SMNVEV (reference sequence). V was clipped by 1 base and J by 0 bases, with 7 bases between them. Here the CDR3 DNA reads TGTGCCAGCAGTTTATTCGGTAGCTCCTACGAGCAGTACTTC. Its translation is CASSLFGSSYEQYF.

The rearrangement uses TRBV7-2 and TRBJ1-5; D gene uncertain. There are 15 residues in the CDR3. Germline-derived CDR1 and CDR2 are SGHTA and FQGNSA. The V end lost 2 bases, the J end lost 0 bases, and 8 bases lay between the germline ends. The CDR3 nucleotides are TGTGCCAGCAGCTTAAGGCACGGTAGCAATCAGCCCCAGCATTTT. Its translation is CASSLRHGSNQPQHF.

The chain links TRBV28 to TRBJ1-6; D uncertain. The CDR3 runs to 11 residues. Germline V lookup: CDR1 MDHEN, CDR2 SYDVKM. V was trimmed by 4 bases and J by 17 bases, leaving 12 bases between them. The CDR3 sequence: CASSSDTVVHF. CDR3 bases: TGTGCCAGCAGTTCCGACACGGTTGTCCACTTT.

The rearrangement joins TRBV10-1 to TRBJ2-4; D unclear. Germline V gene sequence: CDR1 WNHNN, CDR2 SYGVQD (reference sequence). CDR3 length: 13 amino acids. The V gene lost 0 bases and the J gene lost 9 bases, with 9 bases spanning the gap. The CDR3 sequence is CASSESARAIQYF. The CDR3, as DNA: TGCGCCAGCAGTGAGTCGGCAAGGGCCATTCAGTACTTC.

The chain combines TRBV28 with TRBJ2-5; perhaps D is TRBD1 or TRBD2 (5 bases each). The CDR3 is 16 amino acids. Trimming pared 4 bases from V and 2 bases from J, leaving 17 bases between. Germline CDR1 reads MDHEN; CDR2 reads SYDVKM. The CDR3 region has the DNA TGTGCCAGCAGTTCCCCCGCAGGGACGGGGCAAGAGACCCAGTACTTC. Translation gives CASSSPAGTGQETQYF.

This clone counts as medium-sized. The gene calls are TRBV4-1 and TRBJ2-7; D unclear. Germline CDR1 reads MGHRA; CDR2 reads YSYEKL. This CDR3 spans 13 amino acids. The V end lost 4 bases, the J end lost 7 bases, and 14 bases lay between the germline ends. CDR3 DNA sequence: TGCGCCAGCAGCCGAACCGAGAGCGAGGAGCAGTACTTC. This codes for CASSRTESEEQYF.

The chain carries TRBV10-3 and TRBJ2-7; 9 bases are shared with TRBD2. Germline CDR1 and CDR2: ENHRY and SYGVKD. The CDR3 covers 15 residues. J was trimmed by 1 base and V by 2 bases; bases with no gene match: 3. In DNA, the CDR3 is TGTGCCATCAGTGAGCCGACTAGCGGATCCTACGAGCAGTACTTC. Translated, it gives CAISEPTSGSYEQYF.

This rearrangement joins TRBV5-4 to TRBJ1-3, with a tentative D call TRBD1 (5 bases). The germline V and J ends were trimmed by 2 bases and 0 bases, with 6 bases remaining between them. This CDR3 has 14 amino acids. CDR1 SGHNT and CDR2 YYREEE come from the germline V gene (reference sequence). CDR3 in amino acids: CASSFGGSGNTIYF. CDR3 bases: TGTGCCAGCAGCTTCGGGGGCTCTGGAAACACCATATATTTT.

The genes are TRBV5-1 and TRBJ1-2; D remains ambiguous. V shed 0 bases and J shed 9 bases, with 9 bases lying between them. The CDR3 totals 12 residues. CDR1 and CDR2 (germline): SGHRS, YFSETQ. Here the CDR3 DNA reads TGCGCCAGCAGCTTGGAGGGCGAGCGCTACACCTTC. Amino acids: CASSLEGERYTF.